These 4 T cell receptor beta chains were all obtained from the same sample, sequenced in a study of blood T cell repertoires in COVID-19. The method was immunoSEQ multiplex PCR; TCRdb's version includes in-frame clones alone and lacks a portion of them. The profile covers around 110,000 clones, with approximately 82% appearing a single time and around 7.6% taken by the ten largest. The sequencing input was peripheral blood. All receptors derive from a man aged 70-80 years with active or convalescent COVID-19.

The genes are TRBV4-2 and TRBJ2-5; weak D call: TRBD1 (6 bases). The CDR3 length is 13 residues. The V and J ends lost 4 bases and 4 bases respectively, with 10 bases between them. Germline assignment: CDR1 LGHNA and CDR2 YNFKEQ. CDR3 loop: CASSPNRAETQYF. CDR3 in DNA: TGTGCCAGCAGCCCCAACAGGGCAGAGACCCAGTACTTC.

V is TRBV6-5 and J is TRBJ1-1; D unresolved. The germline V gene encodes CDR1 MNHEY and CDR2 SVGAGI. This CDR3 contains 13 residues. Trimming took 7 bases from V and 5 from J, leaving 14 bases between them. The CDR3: CASNPGPWTEAFF. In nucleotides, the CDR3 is TGTGCCAGCAATCCAGGCCCTTGGACTGAAGCTTTCTTT.

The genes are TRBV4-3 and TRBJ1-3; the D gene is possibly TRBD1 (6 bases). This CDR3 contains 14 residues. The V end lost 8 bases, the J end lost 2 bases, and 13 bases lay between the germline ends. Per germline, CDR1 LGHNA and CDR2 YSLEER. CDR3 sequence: CASGFTGTGNTIYF. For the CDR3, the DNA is TGCGCCAGCGGATTTACAGGGACTGGAAACACCATATATTTT.

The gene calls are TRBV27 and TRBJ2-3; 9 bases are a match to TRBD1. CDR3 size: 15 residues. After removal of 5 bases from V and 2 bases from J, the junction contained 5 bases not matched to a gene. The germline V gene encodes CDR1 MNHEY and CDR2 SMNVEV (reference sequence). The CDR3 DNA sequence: TGTGCCAGCAGTGCCCGGGACAGGGTCACAGATACGCAGTATTTT. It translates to CASSARDRVTDTQYF.